This T cell receptor beta chain was profiled in a study of Tregs in tolerant kidney transplant recipients. Study-wide results and caveats: Expanding Tregs on activated donor B cells appeared to best identify donor-specific TCRbeta clones. Findings come from small patient numbers and require larger validation. Biological reproducibility was not directly addressed in this study.

Sequencing was performed with immunoSEQ multiplex PCR; in TCRdb, only in-frame clones are kept and a portion is missing. Of 240,000 or so clones in the sample, 80% to 85% were seen once. The CDR3 spans 16 residues. The V gene's germline CDR1 is LNHDA and CDR2 SQIVND (reference sequence). Trimming stripped 4 bases from V and 7 bases from J, with 20 bases between. About this clone: No antigen is known for it.

Unstimulated regulatory T cells (CD4+CD25+CD127-), CD4+CD25- non-regulatory cells, CD4 and CD8 cells were FACS-sorted from thawed PBMCs. This receptor was obtained from a human donor in good health. Sequenced: CD4+ T cells from blood. The V and J genes are TRBV19 and TRBJ2-1; TRBD1 is a possible D gene (5 bases). CDR3 DNA: TGTGCCAGTAGTACCAGTCGGCCAAATCCAGGGAATGAGCAGTTCTTC. It encodes CASSTSRPNPGNEQFF.